These T cell receptor beta chains were read from a single sample in a study of beta chain features in type 1 diabetes. Clones were read by immunoSEQ multiplex PCR, and TCRdb kept only the in-frame ones, dropping some. This table has approximately 340,000 clones, about 16% appearing once. Sequences were obtained from naive CD4+ T cells from blood. The receptors come from a woman aged 18-29 years in good health. Both conserved end residues are part of each CDR3. Each record gives: J gene, D gene, clone size, V gene, CDR3 DNA, CDR3 protein. A D gene is named only where the DNA matches it firmly. Rows give clone size only sometimes, using once, few, many, or a class for an expanded clone.

TRBJ1-5 - few TRBV4-3 TGCGCCAGCAGCCAAGATTGGGCTGCAACCCAGCCCCAGCATTTT CASSQDWAATQPQHF
TRBJ2-7 TRBD1 - TRBV14 TGTGCCAGCAGCCAACTAGGGACAGGGCCCTACGAGCAGTACTTC CASSQLGTGPYEQYF
TRBJ2-7 TRBD1 few TRBV9 TGTGCCAGCAGCGTAGTGGCAGGGGGCTACGAGCAGTACTTC CASSVVAGGYEQYF
TRBJ2-7 TRBD2 - TRBV13 TGTGCCAGCAGCTCCTATCCTAGCGGGAGGTCCTACGAGCAGTACTTC CASSSYPSGRSYEQYF
TRBJ1-1 TRBD1 - TRBV5-6 TGTGCCAGCAGGCCTCTTGGACAGGTGGACACTGAAGCTTTCTTT CASRPLGQVDTEAFF
TRBJ2-7 - few TRBV15 TGTGCCACCAGCTTCGTCCCCGAGCAGTACTTC CATSFVPEQYF
TRBJ1-5 TRBD1 few TRBV4-1 TGCGCCAGCAGCGACCGGGACAGGGGCCGGGCCTCCAATCAGCCCCAGCATTTT CASSDRDRGRASNQPQHF
TRBJ2-7 - few TRBV18 TGTGCCAGCTCACTTATTGAGTCAGGGGCCGGTTCCTACGAGCAGTACTTC CASSLIESGAGSYEQYF
TRBJ1-2 TRBD1 few TRBV15 TGTGCCACCAGCAAAATGGACAGGGGGTTGTATGGCTACACCTTC CATSKMDRGLYGYTF
TRBJ2-1 TRBD2 - TRBV18 TGTGCCAGCTCAACACTAGCGGGTATATACAATGAGCAGTTCTTC CASSTLAGIYNEQFF
TRBJ1-2 TRBD1 few TRBV18 TGTGCCAGCTCACCAGATTTGGAGACAGGGGGCACCTATGGCTACACCTTC CASSPDLETGGTYGYTF
TRBJ1-1 - - TRBV7-2 TGTGCCAGCAGCTTTGCGGTTTCGAACACTGAAGCTTTCTTT CASSFAVSNTEAFF
TRBJ2-7 TRBD2 few TRBV27 TGTGCCAGCAGTACGCCTACTAGCGGGAGGGCCGGCGAGCAGTACTTC CASSTPTSGRAGEQYF
TRBJ2-6 - few TRBV4-2 TGTGCCAGCAGCCACGACAGCTCTGGGGCCAACGTCCTGACTTTC CASSHDSSGANVLTF
TRBJ1-2 - - TRBV4-2 TGTGCCAGCAGCCAAATGGAGGTATACTATGGCTACACCTTC CASSQMEVYYGYTF
TRBJ1-2 TRBD1 few TRBV13 TGTGCCAGCAGCTGGGGACAGATAAACTATGGCTACACCTTC CASSWGQINYGYTF
TRBJ2-5 - - TRBV9 TGTGCCAGCAGCGTACGCGGGATCCAAGAGACCCAGTACTTC CASSVRGIQETQYF
TRBJ2-3 - few TRBV6-5 TGTGCCAGCAGTTACGGGCCGTCAGGGGTTACAGATACGCAGTATTTT CASSYGPSGVTDTQYF
TRBJ2-1 TRBD2 - TRBV5-4 TGTGCCAGCAGCTTGGGACTAGCAAATGAGCAGTTCTTC CASSLGLANEQFF
TRBJ1-1 - few TRBV5-1 TGCGCCAGCAGCTTGATCGCTAGCGGGAACACTGAAGCTTTCTTT CASSLIASGNTEAFF
TRBJ1-5 - - TRBV2 TGTGCCAGCAGTGAAGTCGGAGGAGTCAATCAGCCCCAGCATTTT CASSEVGGVNQPQHF
TRBJ1-3 - few TRBV29-1 TGCAGCGTTGAAGATAGCCGAATCTCTGGAAACACCATATATTTT CSVEDSRISGNTIYF
TRBJ1-3 TRBD1 - TRBV28 TGTGCCAGCAGTTTGATTGGGACAGGGTTCGGAAACACCATATATTTT CASSLIGTGFGNTIYF
TRBJ2-5 TRBD2 - TRBV30 TGTGCCTGGAGTGTACGGGAGGGCGGAGAGACCCAGTACTTC CAWSVREGGETQYF
TRBJ1-2 - - TRBV7-6 TGTGCCAGCAGCACGGACAGAGCTAACTATGGCTACACCTTC CASSTDRANYGYTF
TRBJ1-2 - once TRBV4-1 TGCGCCAGCAGCCAAGGGGAGGGATGGTATGGCTACACCTTC CASSQGEGWYGYTF
TRBJ2-3 - - TRBV21-1 TGTGCCACCTCGGGACTAGCGCCCATCTGGGGTACGCAGTATTTT CATSGLAPIWGTQYF
TRBJ2-3 TRBD1 few TRBV29-1 TGCAGCGTCACAACCCCGGGACAGGGGGTCCTCCCTAGCACAGATACGCAGTATTTT CSVTTPGQGVLPSTDTQYF
TRBJ2-7 - few TRBV28 TGTGCCAGCAGTCCTCCTTACTACGAGCAGTACTTC CASSPPYYEQYF
TRBJ1-2 - few TRBV10-3 TGTGCCATCAGGGCCCACATGGATGGCTACACCTTC CAIRAHMDGYTF
TRBJ2-4 TRBD2 few TRBV6-1 TGTGCCAGCAGTGAAGCCCCCGGGACTAGCGTGGACATTCAGTACTTC CASSEAPGTSVDIQYF
TRBJ1-5 TRBD1 few TRBV27 TGTGCCAGCAGTTCTCAGGGGGCGGGTCAGCCCCAGCATTTT CASSSQGAGQPQHF
TRBJ2-7 - few TRBV5-1 TGCGCCAGCAGCCAGGGGTACGAGCAGTACTTC CASSQGYEQYF
TRBJ2-7 - few TRBV30 TGTGCCTGGAGTATCGAGAGCTCCTACGAGCAGTACTTC CAWSIESSYEQYF
TRBJ1-3 - few TRBV2 TGTGCCAGCAGGGAGATGGCTGGAAACACCATATATTTT CASREMAGNTIYF
TRBJ1-2 - few TRBV19 TGTGCCAGTAGTTGGGCAGAGGGAGGCTACACCTTC CASSWAEGGYTF
TRBJ2-1 TRBD2 few TRBV4-1 TGCGCCAGCAGCCAGGGGGGGACTAACAATGAGCAGTTCTTC CASSQGGTNNEQFF
TRBJ2-1 TRBD1 few TRBV6-5 TGTGCCAGCAGTTACTCGAACAGGGGCAATGAGCAGTTCTTC CASSYSNRGNEQFF
TRBJ2-1 TRBD2 few TRBV11-1 TGTGCCAGCAGCCTGTGGTCGACTAGCGGATACAATGAGCAGTTCTTC CASSLWSTSGYNEQFF
TRBJ2-3 - - TRBV6-5 TGTGCCAGCAGTAAGACACTAGCAGCCCGAGGTTATTTT CASSKTLAARGYF
TRBJ1-2 TRBD1 few TRBV7-2 TGTGCCAGCAGCTCCCTAACAGGGGTAGCGCGTGGCTACACCTTC CASSSLTGVARGYTF
TRBJ2-3 TRBD2 - TRBV9 TGTGCCAGCAGCGTCAGCGGGAGCGTCGCAGATACGCAGTATTTT CASSVSGSVADTQYF
TRBJ2-6 - - TRBV4-3 TGCGCCAGCAGCCACCGGTCCAACTCTGGGGCCAACGTCCTGACTTTC CASSHRSNSGANVLTF
TRBJ2-5 - - TRBV19 TGTGCCAGTAGTATACGGCTAGCGAAGGAGACCCAGTACTTC CASSIRLAKETQYF
TRBJ2-3 TRBD1 - TRBV15 TGTGCCACCAGCCCGCGCCGACAGGGCGGAAGCACAGATACGCAGTATTTT CATSPRRQGGSTDTQYF